This T cell receptor (beta chain) was captured in a study of blood T cell repertoires in COVID-19. Study background: From the United States, Italy and Spain came samples of acute and convalescent COVID-19. The analysed material was cDNA or gDNA that came from T cells, B-cell-depleted T cells, or PBMCs.

Germline V gene data show CDR1 as KGHDR and CDR2 as SFDVKD. V gave up 5 bases and J gave up 7 bases, with 20 bases separating them. CDR3 length equals 16 residues. In the original analysis: Estimation of nucleated cell counts was performed using reference gene primer amplification. Clones were sequenced by immunoSEQ multiplex PCR, and TCRdb holds only the in-frame ones, with some missing. V, J and clone size reflect that table, while D and trimming were determined from the DNA. The sample carries about 300,000 clones, about nine tenths recorded once. What was sequenced was peripheral blood. The chain employs TRBV24-1 and TRBJ2-4, with D tentatively TRBD1 (7 bases). The receptor comes from a woman aged 25 to 45 who had recovered from COVID-19. The CDR3 here is CATSGGGGEVRNIQYF. The CDR3 DNA follows: TGTGCCACCAGTGGTGGAGGGGGCGAGGTTAGGAACATTCAGTACTTC.